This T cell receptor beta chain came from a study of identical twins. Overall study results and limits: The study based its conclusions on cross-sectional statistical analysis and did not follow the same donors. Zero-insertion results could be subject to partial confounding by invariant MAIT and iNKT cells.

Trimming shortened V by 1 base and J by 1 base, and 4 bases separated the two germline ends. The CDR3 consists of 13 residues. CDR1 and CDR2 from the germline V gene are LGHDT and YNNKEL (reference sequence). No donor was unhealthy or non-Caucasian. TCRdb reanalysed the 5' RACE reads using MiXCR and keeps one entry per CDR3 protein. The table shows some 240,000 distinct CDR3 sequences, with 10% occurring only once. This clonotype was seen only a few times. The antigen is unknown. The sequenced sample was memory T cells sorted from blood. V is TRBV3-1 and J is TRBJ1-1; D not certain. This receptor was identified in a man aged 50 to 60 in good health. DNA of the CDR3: TGTGCCAGCAGCCAAGGGGGGAACACTGAAGCTTTCTTT. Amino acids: CASSQGGNTEAFF.